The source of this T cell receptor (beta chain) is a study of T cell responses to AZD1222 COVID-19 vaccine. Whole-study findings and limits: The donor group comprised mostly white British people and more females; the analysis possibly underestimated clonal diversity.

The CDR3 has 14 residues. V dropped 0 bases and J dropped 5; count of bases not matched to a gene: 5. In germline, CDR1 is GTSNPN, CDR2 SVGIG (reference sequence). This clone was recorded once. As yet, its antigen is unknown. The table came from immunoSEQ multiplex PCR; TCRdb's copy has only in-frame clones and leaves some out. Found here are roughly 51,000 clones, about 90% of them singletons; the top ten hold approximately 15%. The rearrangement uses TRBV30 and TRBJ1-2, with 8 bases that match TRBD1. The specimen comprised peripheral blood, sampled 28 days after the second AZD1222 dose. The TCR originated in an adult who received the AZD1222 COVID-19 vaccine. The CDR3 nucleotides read TGTGCCTGGAGTGTAGGACAGGGTAGTTATGGCTACACCTTC. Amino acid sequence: CAWSVGQGSYGYTF.